This T cell receptor (beta chain) was sequenced for a study of T cell responses to AZD1222 COVID-19 vaccine. In the study overall: Pooled in the analysis were second doses at about 4 or about 12 weeks.

CDR1 and CDR2 (germline): SGHRS, YFSETQ. V was clipped by 0 bases and J by 0 bases, with 7 bases between them. The CDR3 runs to 15 residues. TCRdb's copy holds only in-frame clones and misses some; the assay was immunoSEQ multiplex PCR. Counted here are 150,000 to 200,000 clones, 85% to 95% occurring once; the ten biggest clones make up about 0.9%. The material was peripheral blood, obtained on day 0 of AZD1222 vaccination. The source is an adult in good health. V gene TRBV5-1 combines with J gene TRBJ1-3; the D gene is possibly TRBD1 (5 bases). The CDR3 region is CASSLAGISGNTIYF. Written as DNA, the CDR3 is TGCGCCAGCAGCTTGGCAGGGATCTCTGGAAACACCATATATTTT. Full variable domain (rest looked up from reference TRBV5-1 and TRBJ1-3): KAGVTQTPRYLIKTRGQQVTLSCSPISGHRSVSWYQQTPGQGLQFLFEYFSETQRNKGNFPGRFSGRQFSNSRSEMNVSTLELGDSALYLCASSLAGISGNTIYFGEGSWLTVV.